The subject of this entry is one T cell receptor (beta chain). CDR1 is MNHEY and CDR2 is SVGAGI in the germline V gene. This CDR3 contains 14 residues. V was clipped by 6 bases and J by 5 bases, with 13 bases between them. Naive CD8 cells lacked CD45RO, underwent positive selection for CCR7 and left out terminally differentiated effector memory CD45RA+ cells. These data belong to a study of shared clonotypes between healthy human individuals. Clones were read by immunoSEQ multiplex PCR, and TCRdb kept only the in-frame ones, dropping some. Altogether about 2 million clones are present, about 94% being singletons, with the ten largest covering roughly 1.1%.

The clonotype comes from a man between 18 and 35 years old in good health. Sample: naive CD8+ T cells sorted from blood. The chain employs TRBV6-5 and TRBJ2-2; TRBD2 might be the D (6 bases). Written as DNA, the CDR3 is TGTGCCAGCAGCCAGATGGAGGGAACCGGGGAGCTGTTTTTT. It specifies CASSQMEGTGELFF.